This TCR beta chain was sequenced during a study of T cell responses to AZD1222 COVID-19 vaccine. Assay: immunoSEQ multiplex PCR; the TCRdb copy retains only in-frame clones and omits some. The top ten clones hold approximately 7% of a sample with over 95,000 clones, approximately 90% of them seen once. The clonotype originates from an adult in good health. This specimen consisted of peripheral blood, obtained on day 0 of AZD1222 vaccination.

CDR3 residues: CASSRIRGIGGYTF. The CDR3 nucleotides are TGCGCCAGCAGCCGCATCAGGGGCATTGGTGGCTACACCTTC. The rearrangement links TRBV4-3 to TRBJ1-2; possibly TRBD1 for D (6 bases). Deletions cut 4 bases from V and 7 bases from J, with 16 bases between. Per the germline V gene, CDR1 is LGHNA and CDR2 is YSLEER. The CDR3 contains 14 residues.